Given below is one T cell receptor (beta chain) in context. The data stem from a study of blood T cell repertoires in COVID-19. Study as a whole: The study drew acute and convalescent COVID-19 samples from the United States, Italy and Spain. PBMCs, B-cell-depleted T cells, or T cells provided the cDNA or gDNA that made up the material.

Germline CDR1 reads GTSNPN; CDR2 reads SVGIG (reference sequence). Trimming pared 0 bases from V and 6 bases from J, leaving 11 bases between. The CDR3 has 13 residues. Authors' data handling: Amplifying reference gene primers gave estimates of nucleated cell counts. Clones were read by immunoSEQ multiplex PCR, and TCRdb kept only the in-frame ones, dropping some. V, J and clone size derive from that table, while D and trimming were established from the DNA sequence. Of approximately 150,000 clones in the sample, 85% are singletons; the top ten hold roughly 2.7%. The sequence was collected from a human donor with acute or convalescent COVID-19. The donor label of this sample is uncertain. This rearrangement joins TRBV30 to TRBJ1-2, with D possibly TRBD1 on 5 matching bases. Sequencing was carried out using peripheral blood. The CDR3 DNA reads TGTGCCTGGAGTGTAATGGGGGGAGATGGCTACACCTTC. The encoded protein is CAWSVMGGDGYTF.